The 4 T cell receptor beta chains in this list originate from one sample, sequenced in a study of cytomegalovirus exposure and HLA in healthy donors (dated by TCRdb to 2016 to 2017). The protocol used for the library was the immunoSEQ multiplex PCR assay. For the multiplex PCR, a mixture combining 60 forward primers for TCR Vbeta segments and 13 reverse primers for TCR Jbeta segments was used. TCRdb mirrors the immuneACCESS table, restricted to in-frame sequences. Some clones are absent from its copies; in checked studies, under half trace to an unresolved V gene, and the reason for the others is unknown. This sample's listing comprises approximately 110,000 clones. The ten largest clones add up to 0.59% of the sample. Material: PBMCs. All receptors derive from a man between 50 and 59 years old in good health and CMV-seronegative.

The chain employs TRBV12-5 and TRBJ1-1, with TRBD1 matching over 8 bases. Trimming at V came to 8 bases and at J to 7 bases, leaving 9 bases not matched to a gene. From germline, CDR1 is LGHNT and CDR2 FRNRAP. The CDR3 has 13 amino acids. The CDR3 is CASSGQGGIEAFF. The CDR3 DNA follows: TGTGCTAGTAGTGGACAGGGAGGAATTGAAGCTTTCTTT.

The J gene is TRBJ1-1, the V gene TRBV9, with a tentative D call TRBD1 (5 bases). The CDR3 extends over 14 amino acids. The V gene lost 4 bases and the J gene lost 2 bases, with 12 bases spanning the gap. Germline-derived CDR1 and CDR2 are SGDLS and YYNGEE. The CDR3 loop reads CASSRTGANTEAFF. Written as DNA, the CDR3 is TGTGCCAGCAGCAGAACAGGTGCAAACACTGAAGCTTTCTTT.

The CDR3 reads CASSPRALGGYTF. CDR3 sequence (DNA): TGTGCCAGCAGCCCCAGGGCGTTGGGTGGCTACACCTTC. The genes are TRBV7-2 and TRBJ1-2; a weak D match, TRBD1 (5 bases). V shed 5 bases and J shed 7 bases, with 14 bases lying between them. In germline, CDR1 is SGHTA, CDR2 FQGNSA. CDR3 length: 13 residues.

CDR3: CASSPDMNTEAFF. The CDR3 coding sequence is TGTGCCAGCAGCCCAGACATGAACACTGAAGCTTTCTTT. V gene TRBV5-4 combines with J gene TRBJ1-1, with D hard to call. This CDR3 has 13 residues. Germline V gene data show CDR1 as SGHNT and CDR2 as YYREEE (reference sequence). V was clipped by 4 bases and J by 0 bases, with 7 bases between them. The full variable domain, rest sourced from reference TRBV5-4 and TRBJ1-1, is ETGVTQSPTHLIKTRGQQVTLRCSSQSGHNTVSWYQQALGQGPQFIFQYYREEENGRGNFPPRFSGLQFPNYSSELNVNALELDDSALYLCASSPDMNTEAFFGQGTRLTVV.